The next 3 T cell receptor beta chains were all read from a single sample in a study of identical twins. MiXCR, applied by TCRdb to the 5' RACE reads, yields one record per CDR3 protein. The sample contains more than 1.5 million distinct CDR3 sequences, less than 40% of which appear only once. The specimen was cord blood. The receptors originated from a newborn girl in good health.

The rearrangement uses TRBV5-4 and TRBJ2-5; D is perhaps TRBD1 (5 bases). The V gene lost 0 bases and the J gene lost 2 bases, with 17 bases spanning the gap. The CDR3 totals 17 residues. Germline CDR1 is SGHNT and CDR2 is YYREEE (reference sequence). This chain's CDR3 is CASSLEGRAGAQETQYF. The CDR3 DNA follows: TGTGCCAGCAGCTTGGAGGGCAGGGCTGGGGCACAAGAGACCCAGTACTTC.

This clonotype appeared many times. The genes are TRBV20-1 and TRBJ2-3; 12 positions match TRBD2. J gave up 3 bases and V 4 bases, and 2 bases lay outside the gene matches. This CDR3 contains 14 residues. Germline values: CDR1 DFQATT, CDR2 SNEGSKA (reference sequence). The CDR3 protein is CSATTSGGTDTQYF. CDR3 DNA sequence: TGCAGTGCTACGACTAGCGGGGGTACAGATACGCAGTATTTT.

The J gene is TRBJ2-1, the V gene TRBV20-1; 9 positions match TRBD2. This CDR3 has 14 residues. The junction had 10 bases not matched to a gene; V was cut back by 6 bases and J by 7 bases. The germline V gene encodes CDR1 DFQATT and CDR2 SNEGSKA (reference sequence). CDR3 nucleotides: TGCAGTGCAGCGGGGCTAGCGGGAAAAAATGAGCAGTTCTTC. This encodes CSAAGLAGKNEQFF.